This TCR beta chain was recovered during a study of cytomegalovirus exposure and HLA in healthy donors (dated by TCRdb to the late 2010s). Concerning the study at large: According to an earlier analysis of around 600 of the donors, 200 million or so T cells yielded roughly 100 million unique TCR beta sequences and about 280 Gb of sequence data. An earlier analysis of about 620 of the donors applied high-throughput TCR beta sequencing to assess whether each TCR beta V gene segment acted as functional or pseudogenic. To predict cytomegalovirus infection status, the study brought together high-throughput TCR immunosequencing, statistical association of individual TCRs with disease status, and machine learning. Both class I and class II loci were covered by HLA typing, at four-digit resolution. The aim of the study was to test whether cataloging public T cell receptors could identify signatures of past pathogen exposure. Rather than using new phenotypic data, the later analysis identified candidate immune exposures from TCR beta sequences and from how often those sequences occurred across donors. Besides the first cohort of under 700 subjects, a separate validation cohort made up of 120 or so different subjects was used. Using immunosequencing, the study profiled T cell repertoires from around 670 subjects and related those repertoires to cytomegalovirus serostatus. In a later genetic analysis, genome-wide SNP genotypes for about 55% of the 666 donors were used, and that subset was treated as a discovery cohort. Every discovery cohort repertoire had been produced on one sequencing platform. The number of typed donors differed by locus: 629-630 for A, B, C, DRB1 and DQB1; 522 for DQA1; 606 for DPA1; and approximately 450 for DPB1. Donor age, sex, ethnicity and CMV serostatus were compiled together with the repertoire data. An early release covering about 600 HLA-typed donors comprised approximately 290 gigabases of sequencing data and roughly 85 million unique TCR sequences. To study patterns of TCR occurrence, a later analysis re-analyzed previously published TCR beta repertoires from several hundred donors and added high-resolution HLA genotyping. Across 398 genotyped donors of the cohort, an average of roughly 250,000 unique TCR beta nucleotide sequences per donor were sequenced, and 15% to 20% of those sequences were non-productive. Roughly five DR-DQ haplotypes were handled as single units for association and clustering because linkage in the cohort was strong. Of the approximately 400 genotyped donors, about 84% fell in the genetic ancestry cluster associated with self-reported Caucasian donors.

In total, just over 650 healthy bone marrow donors made up the cohort. Cohort members were all nominally healthy when sampled, although unrecorded immune exposures were likely present. The donor was CMV seronegative and was included in the group of a few hundred seronegative cohort members. Each donor provided a peripheral blood sample, and peripheral blood mononuclear cells were used for TCR beta sequencing. The Qiagen DNeasy Blood Extraction Kit was used to extract genomic DNA from the blood cell samples. Preparation of the library involved the immunoSEQ multiplex PCR assay. A mixture of 60 forward primers for TCR Vbeta segments and 13 reverse primers for TCR Jbeta segments was used in the multiplex PCR. Amplification of the CDR3 region of rearranged TCR beta genes was performed with a multiplex PCR assay on genomic DNA. The amplified TCR beta libraries were sequenced on the Illumina HiSeq System as 87-base-pair reads. The source study handled its data this way. Across the roughly 700 repertoires, a later analysis counted approximately 83 million unique TCR beta chains, some 11 million of which were shared by at least two donors. Raw reads were error-corrected and collapsed into unique sequences by a nearest-neighbor algorithm in which closely related sequences were merged to remove PCR and sequencing errors. Alignment of CDR3 sequences to IMGT reference sequences was used to assign V, D and J gene segments. For a sequence to be retained, a match of at least six nucleotides to both a V gene segment and a J gene segment was required. Rearrangements were classified as productive when the CDR3 lacked stop codons and remained in frame with V and J, and all other rearrangements were classified as non-productive. CDR3 was defined according to IMGT convention as the region running from the second conserved V-encoded cysteine to the conserved J-encoded phenylalanine. Sequences without an unambiguous match to a single V gene segment were excluded from the earlier analysis of a few hundred of the donors. In an earlier analysis of 587 of the donors, V segments were called functional above 56.7% productive rearrangements and were called segregating when the between-donor standard deviation exceeded 5%. A statistical classification framework was built for diagnosing cytomegalovirus status from the catalog of TCR beta chain sequences. In a later analysis, TCR nucleotide sequences were compared against IMGT/GENE-DB human TR gene sequences so that V and J genes could be assigned. The TCRdist pipeline was used in a later analysis to assign CDR3 sequences and most-parsimonious VDJ recombination scenarios. In a later analysis, every TCR beta chain was defined by the combination of its CDR3 amino acid sequence and its V-gene family, and reads without a unique V-gene family were dropped. To address suspected cross-contamination and a sequencing artifact, a later analysis removed approximately 590 highly shared, low-generation-probability nucleotide sequences. In a later analysis, a clonal expansion index was calculated for each public chain from normalized within-repertoire ranks of inferred template counts. A later analysis computed generation probabilities with a VDJ recombination model fitted to out-of-frame rearrangements, and checked the results against IGoR. In a later analysis, TCR-TCR, TCR-HLA and TCR-CMV co-occurrence was scored with hypergeometric tests, and a repertoire-size bias correction was applied to TCR pairs. In a later analysis, false discovery rates were estimated by permuting HLA or CMV assignments 20 times. In a later analysis, co-occurring TCRs were grouped using DBSCAN, with TCRdist sequence similarity added in when clustering inside HLA-allele-positive subsets. Co-occurrence clustering excluded repertoires with fewer than 30,000 or more than 120,000 public chains, plus five with anomalous nucleotide sharing. The source is immuneACCESS, and TCRdb retained only in-frame sequences with V and J called. Part of the clones is not carried over; for the studies checked, unresolved V genes explain less than half of this, and the remainder is unexplained. D and trimming come from the DNA, and the V and J calls and clone size come from that table. The sample table records about 160,000 clones; around 76% of these occur just once. The ten largest clonotypes hold 1.5% to 1.7% of the sample.

The study at large found these results: Compared with equally common non-associated chains, HLA-associated TCR beta chains in a later analysis were more clonally expanded and had lower generation probabilities. The earlier analysis of nearly 600 of the donors excluded some 16 rarely observed V segments, including chromosome 9 orphons, because counts were too low. Cytomegalovirus status was reported to be diagnosed by the classifier with high specificity and sensitivity in both the original and validation cohorts. When HLA alleles, especially DR and DQ, strongly co-occurred, TCR associations were difficult to assign to individual alleles. According to a later genetic analysis, donors in an Asian-associated ancestry cluster had fewer N-insertions in productive TCRs than the roughly 670-donor mean. Specific HLA alleles were associated with some 15,000 TCR beta sequences at a false discovery rate of 0.05 in a later analysis. Correlated functional status among segregating V segments might reflect linkage disequilibrium, but an unknown experimental factor could not be ruled out. In this cohort, only TCR beta chains were sequenced, and detectable features were limited by the absence of alpha or paired-chain data. The sequencing pipeline was judged likely to have produced a cluster of highly shared sequence variants as a technical artifact. It was suggested by the authors that the approach could potentially be generalized to other disease states and immunological phenotypes. A further reported finding was that TCR beta sequences accurately predicted the HLA-A and HLA-B alleles for most subjects in the first cohort. In an earlier analysis of more than 450 of the donors, most TCR beta V segments were observed in productive rearrangements about 87% or about 30% of the time, broadly matching IMGT annotations. Sequencing depth was assumed to be roughly uniform across donors in the presence/absence analyses, though that assumption may not hold. Because HLA typing was missing for some donors at each locus, association tests included only the typed subset. In vitro tests confirmed that three of the cytomegalovirus-associated TCR beta chains recognize cytomegalovirus antigens. In the study, some 180 TCR beta chains were listed as associated with cytomegalovirus. Most TCR sequences were observed very rarely across donors, whereas some public TCRs were present in many individuals. In a later analysis, most CMV-associated TCR beta chains were found to appear HLA-restricted, with HLA associations seemingly driven largely by CMV exposure. According to a later analysis, TCR association rates differed among HLA loci, with DRB1 alleles showing the most associated TCRs and HLA-C alleles showing the fewest. Immune exposure information for the cohort was limited to CMV serostatus. Some IMGT-functional V segments, including TRBV6-2 and TRBV6-3, could not be distinguished by the 87-base-pair reads and were therefore excluded. In a later genetic analysis, a missense DCLRE1C variant was associated with V-gene and J-gene trimming of TCR beta chains, and the association was replicated in an independent cohort. Several of the top co-occurrence clusters appeared to be linked to parvovirus B19, influenza, CMV and Epstein-Barr virus, according to a later analysis.

In the case of this clone: Its binding antigen is unknown. No base quality information exists; no much larger clone differs at one position.

Trimming at the junction amounts to 1 base on V and 1 base on J, and the germline ends lie 5 bases apart. The germline V gene (reference sequence) yields LNHDA for CDR1 and SQIVND for CDR2. From cysteine to phenylalanine, the CDR3 is 13 amino acids long. Only the CDR3 DNA stays, 39 bases, in frame from base 1. The sequenced sample consisted of PBMCs. The clonotype comes from a man in his forties in good health and CMV-seronegative. The V and J genes are TRBV19 and TRBJ2-7; confidence is insufficient to name the D gene. The nucleotide sequence is given as TGTGCCAGTAGTATAGCCCTTTCCTACGAGCAGTACTTC. This yields the protein CASSIALSYEQYF. Where the CDR3 stops, the reference TRBV19 and TRBJ2-7 genes take over; the full variable domain is DGGITQSPKYLFRKEGQNVTLSCEQNLNHDAMYWYRQDPGQGLRLIYYSQIVNDFQKGDIAEGYSVSREKKESFPLTVTSAQKNPTAFYLCASSIALSYEQYFGPGTRLTVT.